A single T cell receptor (beta chain) is shown here with its context. The antigen is unknown. Time point reported: baseline pretreatment blood. The sample's treatment: 15 Gy SBRT to primary tumor, nephrectomy 4 weeks later. These data come from a study of radiation and T cells in renal cell carcinoma. Profiling relied on immunoSEQ multiplex PCR, and the TCRdb table lists in-frame clones only, not all of them. The sample carries approximately 45,000 clones, approximately 80% recorded once. Broader study findings: In blood, top tumor clones expanded by 2 weeks, shrinking by 4.

Deletions cut 2 bases from V and 4 bases from J, with 9 bases between. This CDR3 spans 13 amino acids. The germline gives CDR1 MGHDK, CDR2 SYGVNS. V gene TRBV25-1 combines with J gene TRBJ2-7; D gene unclear. The receptor was derived from a woman between 65 and 79 years old with renal cell carcinoma. The material sequenced was blood, taken from a patient whose treatment included radiotherapy and nephrectomy. The CDR3 DNA reads as TGTGCCAGCAGTGAAGGTCGCGCTTACGAGCAGTACTTC. Amino acid sequence: CASSEGRAYEQYF.